This record concerns one T cell receptor beta chain sequence. V lost 2 bases to trimming and J lost 4 bases, with 17 bases between them. CDR1 is MNHEY, CDR2 SVGAGI, per germline. This CDR3 is 16 amino acids long. Regions amplified from RNA transcripts were the TCR beta CDR3 regions. The study used the HTBI primer set for a first-round RT-PCR of the TCR CDR3. MiXCR, run by TCRdb on the multiplex PCR reads, gives a single entry per CDR3 protein. The sample consists of 700,000 to 850,000 distinct CDR3 sequences, approximately 40% of them appearing once. The source of the sample is a study of T cells in Graves' hyperthyroidism and ophthalmopathy. For the study at large: At initial diagnosis, before any treatment had begun, peripheral blood was obtained.

Graves' hyperthyroidism qualified as stable when ophthalmopathy did not progress within 18 months. Patients were aged 18 to 65, had disease duration under 2 months, and had newly diagnosed hyperthyroidism. The study based diagnoses on clinical symptoms, serum thyroxine and TRAb, thyroid ultrasound and orbital computed tomography. The TCR was taken from a woman between 35 and 50 years old with Graves' hyperthyroidism. Sequencing was carried out using blood. The V and J genes are TRBV6-5 and TRBJ1-1; TRBD1 might be the D (5 bases). The CDR3: CASSYGTGEIGTEAFF. The CDR3 nucleotides read TGTGCCAGCAGTTACGGAACGGGGGAGATCGGCACTGAAGCTTTCTTT.